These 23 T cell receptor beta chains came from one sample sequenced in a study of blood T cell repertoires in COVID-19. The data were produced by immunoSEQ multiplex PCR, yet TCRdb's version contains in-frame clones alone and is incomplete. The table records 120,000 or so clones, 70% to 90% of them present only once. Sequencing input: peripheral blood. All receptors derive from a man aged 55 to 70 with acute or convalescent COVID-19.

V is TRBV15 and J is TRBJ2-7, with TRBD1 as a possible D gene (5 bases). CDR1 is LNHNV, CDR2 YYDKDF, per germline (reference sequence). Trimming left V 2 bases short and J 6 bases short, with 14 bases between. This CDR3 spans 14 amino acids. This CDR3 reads CATSRSTASREQYF. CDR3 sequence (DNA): TGTGCCACCAGCAGATCGACAGCTTCCCGCGAGCAGTACTTC. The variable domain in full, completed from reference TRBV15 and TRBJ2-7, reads DAMVIQNPRYQVTQFGKPVTLSCSQTLNHNVMYWYQQKSSQAPKLLFHYYDKDFNNEADTPDNFQSRRPNTSFCFLDIRSPGLGDTAMYLCATSRSTASREQYFGPGTRLTVT.

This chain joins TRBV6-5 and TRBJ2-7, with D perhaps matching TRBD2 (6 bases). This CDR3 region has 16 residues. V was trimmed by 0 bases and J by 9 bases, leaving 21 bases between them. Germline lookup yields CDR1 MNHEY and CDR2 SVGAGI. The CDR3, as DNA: TGTGCCAGCAGTTACTCGAGAGGCCGGGGAGGCGCCCCGCAGTACTTC. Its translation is CASSYSRGRGGAPQYF.

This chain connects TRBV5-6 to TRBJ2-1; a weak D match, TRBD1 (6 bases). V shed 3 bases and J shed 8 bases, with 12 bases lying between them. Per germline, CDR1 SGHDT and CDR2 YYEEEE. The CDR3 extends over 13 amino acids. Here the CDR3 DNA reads TGTGCCAGCAGCTGGGACCGACAGGATGAGCAGTTCTTC. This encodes CASSWDRQDEQFF.

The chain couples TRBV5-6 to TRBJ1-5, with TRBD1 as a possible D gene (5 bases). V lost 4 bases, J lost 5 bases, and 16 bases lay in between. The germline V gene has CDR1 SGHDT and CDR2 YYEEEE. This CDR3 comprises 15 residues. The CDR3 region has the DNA TGTGCCAGCAGCCAGAGGAGAACAGGTTATCAGCCCCAGCATTTT. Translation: CASSQRRTGYQPQHF.

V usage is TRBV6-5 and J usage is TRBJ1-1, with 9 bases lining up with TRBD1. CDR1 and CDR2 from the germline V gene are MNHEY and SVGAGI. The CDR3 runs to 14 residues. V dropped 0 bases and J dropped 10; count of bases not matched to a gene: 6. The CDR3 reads CASSYSGQGKGAFF. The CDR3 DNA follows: TGTGCCAGCAGTTACTCGGGACAGGGTAAGGGAGCTTTCTTT.

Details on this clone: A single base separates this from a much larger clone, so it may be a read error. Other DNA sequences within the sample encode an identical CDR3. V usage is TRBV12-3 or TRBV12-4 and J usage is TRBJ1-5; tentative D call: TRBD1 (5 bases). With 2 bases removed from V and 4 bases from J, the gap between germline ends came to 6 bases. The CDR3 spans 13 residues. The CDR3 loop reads CASSLRGNQPQHF. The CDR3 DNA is TGTGCCAGCAGTTTACGGGGGAATCAGCCCCAGCATTTT.

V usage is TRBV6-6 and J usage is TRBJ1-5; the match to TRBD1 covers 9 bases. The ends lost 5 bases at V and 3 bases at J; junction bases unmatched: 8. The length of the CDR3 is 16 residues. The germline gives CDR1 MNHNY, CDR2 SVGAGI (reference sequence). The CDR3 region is CASSGGTGQNNQPQHF. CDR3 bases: TGTGCCAGCAGTGGCGGGACAGGGCAAAACAATCAGCCCCAGCATTTT.

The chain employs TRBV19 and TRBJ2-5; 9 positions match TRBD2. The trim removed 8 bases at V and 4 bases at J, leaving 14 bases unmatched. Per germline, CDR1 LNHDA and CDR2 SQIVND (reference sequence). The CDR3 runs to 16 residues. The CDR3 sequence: CASQRSGRNRGETQYF. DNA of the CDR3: TGTGCCAGTCAAAGAAGCGGGAGGAACCGGGGAGAGACCCAGTACTTC.

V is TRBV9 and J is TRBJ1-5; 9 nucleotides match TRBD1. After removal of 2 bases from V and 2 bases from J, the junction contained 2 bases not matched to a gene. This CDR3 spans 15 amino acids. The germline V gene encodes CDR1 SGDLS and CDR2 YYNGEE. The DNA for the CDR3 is TGTGCCAGCAGCGTGGGGGACAGGGGCAATCAGCCCCAGCATTTT. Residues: CASSVGDRGNQPQHF. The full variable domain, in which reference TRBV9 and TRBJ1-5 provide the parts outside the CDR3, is DSGVTQTPKHLITATGQRVTLRCSPRSGDLSVYWYQQSLDQGLQFLIQYYNGEERAKGNILERFSAQQFPDLHSELNLSSLELGDSALYFCASSVGDRGNQPQHFGDGTRLSIL.

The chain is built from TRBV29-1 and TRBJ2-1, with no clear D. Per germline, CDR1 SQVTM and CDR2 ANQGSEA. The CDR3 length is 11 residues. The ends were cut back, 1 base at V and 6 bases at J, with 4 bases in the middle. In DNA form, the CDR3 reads TGCAGCGTTGAAGTCCGCAATGAGCAGTTCTTC. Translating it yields CSVEVRNEQFF.

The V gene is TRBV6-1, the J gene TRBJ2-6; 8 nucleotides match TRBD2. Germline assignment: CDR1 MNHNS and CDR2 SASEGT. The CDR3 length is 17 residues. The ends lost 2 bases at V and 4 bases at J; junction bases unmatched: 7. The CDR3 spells CASSELAGNTGANVLTF. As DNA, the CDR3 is TGTGCCAGCAGTGAATTAGCGGGAAACACCGGGGCCAACGTCCTGACTTTC.

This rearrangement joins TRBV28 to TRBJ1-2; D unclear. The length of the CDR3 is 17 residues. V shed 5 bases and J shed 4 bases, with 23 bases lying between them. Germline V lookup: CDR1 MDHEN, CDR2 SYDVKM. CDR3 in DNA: TGTGCCAGCAGTACCCTTATCCGCCGGGGAGACTCCTATGGCTACACCTTC. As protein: CASSTLIRRGDSYGYTF.

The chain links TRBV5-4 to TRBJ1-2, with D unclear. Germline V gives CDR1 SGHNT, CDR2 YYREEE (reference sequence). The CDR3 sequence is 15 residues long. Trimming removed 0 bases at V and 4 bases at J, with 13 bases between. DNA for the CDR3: TGTGCCAGCAGCTTGGAGCCGTCCCGTGGCTATGGCTACACCTTC. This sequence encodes CASSLEPSRGYGYTF.

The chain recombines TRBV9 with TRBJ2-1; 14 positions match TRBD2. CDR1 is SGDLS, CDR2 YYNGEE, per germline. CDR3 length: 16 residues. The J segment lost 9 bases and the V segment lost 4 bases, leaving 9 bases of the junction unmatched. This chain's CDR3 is CASSPHGTSGSSEQFF. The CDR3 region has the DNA TGTGCCAGCAGCCCCCACGGGACTAGCGGGAGTAGTGAGCAGTTCTTC.

CDR3 sequence reads: CASSHTGSSGNTIYF. The CDR3 coding sequence is TGTGCCAGCAGTCACACAGGGAGCTCTGGAAACACCATATATTTT. V usage is TRBV6-5 and J usage is TRBJ1-3; a possible D gene is TRBD1 (6 bases). CDR1 is MNHEY and CDR2 is SVGAGI in the germline V gene. V dropped 5 bases and J dropped 0 bases, with 11 bases sitting between them. CDR3 length: 15 amino acids.

Here the CDR3 DNA reads TGTGCCAGTGTTACTAGAAGCCCGGCAGAAGCTTTCTTT. Translation gives CASVTRSPAEAFF. V usage is TRBV19 and J usage is TRBJ1-1; D is unresolved. CDR1 is LNHDA, CDR2 SQIVND, per germline (reference sequence). Trimming shortened V by 8 bases and J by 8 bases, and 18 bases separated the two germline ends. This CDR3 contains 13 residues. Together with reference TRBV19 and TRBJ1-1, the CDR3 gives the full variable domain: DGGITQSPKYLFRKEGQNVTLSCEQNLNHDAMYWYRQDPGQGLRLIYYSQIVNDFQKGDIAEGYSVSREKKESFPLTVTSAQKNPTAFYLCASVTRSPAEAFFGQGTRLTVV.

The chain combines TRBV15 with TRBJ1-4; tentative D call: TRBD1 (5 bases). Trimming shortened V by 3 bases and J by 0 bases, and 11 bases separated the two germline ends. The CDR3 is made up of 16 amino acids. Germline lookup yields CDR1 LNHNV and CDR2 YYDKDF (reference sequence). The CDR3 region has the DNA TGTGCCACCAGCAGGATTCGGACATCAACTAATGAAAAACTGTTTTTT. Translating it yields CATSRIRTSTNEKLFF.

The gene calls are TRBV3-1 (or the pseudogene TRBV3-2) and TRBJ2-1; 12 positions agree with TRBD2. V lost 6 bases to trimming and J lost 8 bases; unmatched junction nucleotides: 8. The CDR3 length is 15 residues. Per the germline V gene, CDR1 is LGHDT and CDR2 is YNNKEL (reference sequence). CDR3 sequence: CASSYGLAGKYEQFF. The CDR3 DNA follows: TGTGCCAGCAGTTATGGACTAGCGGGAAAGTATGAGCAGTTCTTC.

CDR3 residues: CASSIDQPQHF. CDR3 in DNA: TGTGCCAGCAGTATCGATCAGCCCCAGCATTTT. This chain uses TRBV6-1 with TRBJ1-5; D gene uncertain. In germline, CDR1 is MNHNS, CDR2 SASEGT. This CDR3 region has 11 residues. V was cut by 5 bases and J by 5 bases, with 4 bases left in between.

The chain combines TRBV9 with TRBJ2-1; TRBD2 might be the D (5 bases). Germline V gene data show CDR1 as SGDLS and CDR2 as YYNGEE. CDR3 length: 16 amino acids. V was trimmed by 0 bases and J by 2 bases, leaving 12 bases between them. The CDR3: CASSVGSSGTYNEQFF. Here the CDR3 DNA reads TGTGCCAGCAGCGTAGGATCCAGCGGAACCTACAATGAGCAGTTCTTC.

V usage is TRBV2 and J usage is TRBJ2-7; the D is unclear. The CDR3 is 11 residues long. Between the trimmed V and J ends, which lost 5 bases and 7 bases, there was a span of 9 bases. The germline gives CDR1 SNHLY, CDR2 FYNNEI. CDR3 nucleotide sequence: TGTGCCAGCAGTACTTATGAGGAGCAGTACTTC. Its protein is CASSTYEEQYF.

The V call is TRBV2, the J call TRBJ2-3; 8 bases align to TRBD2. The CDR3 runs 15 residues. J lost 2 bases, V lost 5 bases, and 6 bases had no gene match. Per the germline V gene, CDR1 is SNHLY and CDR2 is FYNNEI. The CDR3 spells CASSLLADYTDTQYF. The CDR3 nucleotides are TGTGCCAGCAGTTTACTAGCGGACTACACAGATACGCAGTATTTT.

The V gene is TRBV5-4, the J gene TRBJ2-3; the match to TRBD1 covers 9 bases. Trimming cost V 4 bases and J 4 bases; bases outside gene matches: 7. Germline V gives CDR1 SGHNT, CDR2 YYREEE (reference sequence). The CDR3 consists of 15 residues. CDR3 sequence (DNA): TGTGCCAGCAGCGTGACAGGGGGAATGGCAGATACGCAGTATTTT. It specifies CASSVTGGMADTQYF.